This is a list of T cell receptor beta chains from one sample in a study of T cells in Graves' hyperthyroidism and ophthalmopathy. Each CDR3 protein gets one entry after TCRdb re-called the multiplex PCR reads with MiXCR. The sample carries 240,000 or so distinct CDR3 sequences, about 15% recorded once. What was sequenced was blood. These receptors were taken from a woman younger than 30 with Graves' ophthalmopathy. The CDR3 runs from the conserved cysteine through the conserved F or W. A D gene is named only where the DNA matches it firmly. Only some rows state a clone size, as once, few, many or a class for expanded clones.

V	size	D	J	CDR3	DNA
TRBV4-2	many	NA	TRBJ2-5	CASSQVSNQETQYF	TGTGCCAGCAGCCAAGTTTCTAACCAAGAGACCCAGTACTTC
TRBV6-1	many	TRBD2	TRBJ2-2	CASSSLRLAGVNTGELFF	TGTGCCAGCAGTTCCCTTCGACTAGCGGGGGTTAACACCGGGGAGCTGTTTTTT
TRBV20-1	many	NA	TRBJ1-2	CSAPTYRVLFGYTF	TGCAGTGCACCTACCTACAGGGTGTTGTTTGGCTACACCTTC
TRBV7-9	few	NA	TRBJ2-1	CASSPRQGSAYNEQFF	TGTGCCAGCAGCCCGCGCCAGGGAAGCGCCTACAATGAGCAGTTCTTC
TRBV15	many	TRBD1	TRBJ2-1	CATSGTGIIVINEQFF	TGTGCCACCAGCGGGACAGGAATTATCGTCATCAATGAGCAGTTCTTC
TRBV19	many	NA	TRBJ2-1	CASSIGRGLSHNEQFF	TGTGCCAGTAGTATAGGGCGGGGGCTATCACACAATGAGCAGTTCTTC
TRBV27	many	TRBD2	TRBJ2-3	CASSFGRGGLGDTQYF	TGTGCCAGCAGTTTCGGTCGGGGGGGTCTGGGAGATACGCAGTATTTT
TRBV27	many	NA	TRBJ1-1	CASSLSSSGSTEAFF	TGTGCCAGCAGTTTATCATCCTCGGGGAGCACTGAAGCTTTCTTT
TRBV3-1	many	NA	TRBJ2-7	CASSQAWDSYEQYF	TGTGCCAGCAGCCAAGCCTGGGACTCCTACGAGCAGTACTTC
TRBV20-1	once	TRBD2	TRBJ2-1	CSAAPTSGVNNEQFF	TGCAGTGCCGCACCCACTAGCGGGGTGAACAATGAGCAGTTCTTC
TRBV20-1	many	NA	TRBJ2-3	CSAEDPRDGNTDTQYF	TGCAGTGCTGAAGACCCCCGGGACGGAAACACAGATACGCAGTATTTT
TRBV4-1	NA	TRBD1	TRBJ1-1	CASQGVSTEAFF	TGCGCCAGTCAGGGGGTTTCCACTGAAGCTTTCTTT
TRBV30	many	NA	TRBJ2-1	CAWSVGYSYNEQFF	TGTGCCTGGAGTGTCGGCTACTCATACAATGAGCAGTTCTTC
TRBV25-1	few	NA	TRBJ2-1	CASSEGQGYNEQFF	TGTGCCAGCAGTGAAGGGCAGGGATACAATGAGCAGTTCTTC
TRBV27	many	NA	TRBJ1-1	CASSSNRARTEAFF	TGTGCCAGCAGTTCAAACAGGGCCCGGACTGAAGCTTTCTTT
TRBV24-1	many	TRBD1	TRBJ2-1	CATSDTGGPEQFF	TGTGCCACCAGTGATACAGGGGGACCTGAGCAGTTCTTC
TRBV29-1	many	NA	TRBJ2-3	CSAAGASSSTDTQYF	TGCAGCGCAGCCGGGGCTTCTTCTAGCACAGATACGCAGTATTTT
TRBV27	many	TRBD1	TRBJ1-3	CASRETGWAGNTIYF	TGTGCCAGCAGGGAGACAGGGTGGGCGGGAAACACCATATATTTT
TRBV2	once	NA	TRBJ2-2	CASWVTGANTGELFF	TGTGCCAGCTGGGTGACAGGTGCGAACACCGGGGAGCTGTTTTTT
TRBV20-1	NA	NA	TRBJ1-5	CSARPQGNQPQHF	TGCAGTGCTAGGCCCCAGGGGAATCAGCCCCAGCATTTT
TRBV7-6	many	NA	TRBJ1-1	CASSRGLLGHTEAFF	TGTGCCAGCAGTAGGGGTTTGCTTGGGCACACTGAAGCTTTCTTT
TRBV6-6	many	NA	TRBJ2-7	CASSYRYRTAGSYEQYF	TGTGCCAGCAGTTACCGATACCGGACAGCAGGCTCCTACGAGCAGTACTTC
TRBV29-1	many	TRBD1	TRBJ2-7	CSVVDRVDEQYF	TGCAGCGTTGTTGACAGGGTAGACGAGCAGTACTTC
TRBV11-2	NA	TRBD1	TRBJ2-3	CASSLARGQQATDTQYF	TGTGCCAGCAGCTTAGCACGGGGACAGCAAGCCACAGATACGCAGTATTTT
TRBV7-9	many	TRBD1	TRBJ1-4	CASSWGQDPEKLFF	TGTGCCAGCAGCTGGGGACAGGACCCAGAAAAACTGTTTTTT
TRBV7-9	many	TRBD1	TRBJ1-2	CASSATGGWGYTF	TGTGCCAGCAGCGCAACAGGGGGCTGGGGCTACACCTTC
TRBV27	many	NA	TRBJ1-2	CASSSQGDYGYTF	TGTGCCAGCAGTTCCCAGGGAGACTATGGCTACACCTTC
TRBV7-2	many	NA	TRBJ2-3	CASSLVVRAWSTDTQYF	TGTGCCAGCAGCTTAGTGGTGCGGGCGTGGAGCACAGATACGCAGTATTTT
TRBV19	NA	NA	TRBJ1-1	CASSMDTEAFF	TGTGCCAGTAGTATGGACACTGAAGCTTTCTTT
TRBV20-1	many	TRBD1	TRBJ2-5	CSAREERQGGFGTQYF	TGCAGTGCTAGAGAGGAGCGACAGGGGGGTTTTGGGACCCAGTACTTC
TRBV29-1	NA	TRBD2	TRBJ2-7	CSVGRNGRALEQYF	TGCAGCGTTGGGCGGAACGGGAGGGCCCTCGAGCAGTACTTC
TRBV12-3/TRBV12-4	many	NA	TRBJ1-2	CASSSPGYGYTF	TGTGCCAGCAGTTCCCCCGGCTATGGCTACACCTTC
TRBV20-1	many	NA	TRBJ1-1	CSVGRAFF	TGCAGTGTGGGTAGAGCTTTCTTT
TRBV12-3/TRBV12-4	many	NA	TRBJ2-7	CASSLYITSSEQYF	TGTGCCAGCAGTTTATATATCACTAGCAGCGAGCAGTACTTC
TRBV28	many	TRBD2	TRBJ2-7	CASSFSGLAGAGSYEQYF	TGTGCCAGCAGTTTTTCGGGACTAGCGGGAGCGGGTTCCTACGAGCAGTACTTC
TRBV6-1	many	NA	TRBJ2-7	CASSLAVSSYEQYF	TGTGCCAGCAGTTTAGCGGTGAGCTCCTACGAGCAGTACTTC
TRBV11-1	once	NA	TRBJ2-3	CASSSGRSTDTQYF	TGTGCCAGCAGCTCCGGCAGGAGCACAGATACGCAGTATTTT
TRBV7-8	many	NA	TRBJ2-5	CASSSSPTHRERGVGGETQYF	TGTGCCAGCAGCTCAAGTCCGACTCACAGGGAGCGGGGAGTGGGGGGAGAGACCCAGTACTTC
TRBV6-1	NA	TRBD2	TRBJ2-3	CASRAGGRRDTQYF	TGTGCCAGCAGAGCGGGGGGGCGGAGAGATACGCAGTATTTT
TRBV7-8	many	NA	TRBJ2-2	CASRLESAGELFF	TGTGCCAGCAGGTTGGAGTCCGCCGGGGAGCTGTTTTTT
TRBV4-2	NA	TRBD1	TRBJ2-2	CASSQGTGTGVAGELFF	TGTGCCAGCAGCCAAGGAACCGGGACAGGGGTGGCCGGGGAGCTGTTTTTT
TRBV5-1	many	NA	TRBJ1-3	CASSSSPGSGNTIYF	TGCGCCAGCAGCTCCTCCCCGGGGTCTGGAAACACCATATATTTT